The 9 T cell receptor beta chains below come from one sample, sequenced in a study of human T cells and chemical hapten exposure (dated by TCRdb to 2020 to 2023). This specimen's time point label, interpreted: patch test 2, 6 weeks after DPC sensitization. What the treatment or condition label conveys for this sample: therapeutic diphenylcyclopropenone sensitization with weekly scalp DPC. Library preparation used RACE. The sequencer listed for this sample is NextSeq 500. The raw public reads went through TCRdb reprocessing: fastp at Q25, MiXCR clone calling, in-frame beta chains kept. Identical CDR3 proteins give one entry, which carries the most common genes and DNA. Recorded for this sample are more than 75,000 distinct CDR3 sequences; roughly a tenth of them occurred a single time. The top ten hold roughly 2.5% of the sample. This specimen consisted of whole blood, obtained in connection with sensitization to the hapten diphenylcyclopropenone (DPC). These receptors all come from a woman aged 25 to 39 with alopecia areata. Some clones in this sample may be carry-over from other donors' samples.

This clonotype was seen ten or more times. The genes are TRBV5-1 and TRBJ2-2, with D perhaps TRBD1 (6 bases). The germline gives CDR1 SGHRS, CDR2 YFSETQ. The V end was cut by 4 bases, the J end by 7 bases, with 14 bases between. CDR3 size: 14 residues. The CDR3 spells CASSKQGLFGELFF. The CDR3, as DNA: TGCGCCAGCAGCAAACAGGGTCTCTTCGGGGAGCTGTTTTTT.

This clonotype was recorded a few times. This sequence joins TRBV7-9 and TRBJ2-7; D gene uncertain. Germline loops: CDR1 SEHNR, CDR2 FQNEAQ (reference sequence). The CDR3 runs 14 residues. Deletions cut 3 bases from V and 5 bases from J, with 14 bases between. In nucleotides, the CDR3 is TGTGCCAGCAGCTTGGGGAACGTTCTCGACGAGCAGTACTTC. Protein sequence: CASSLGNVLDEQYF.

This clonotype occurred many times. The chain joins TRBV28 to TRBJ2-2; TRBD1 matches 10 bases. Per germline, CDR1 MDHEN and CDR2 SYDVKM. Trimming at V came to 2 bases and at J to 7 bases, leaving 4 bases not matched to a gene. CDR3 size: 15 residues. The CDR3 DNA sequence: TGTGCCAGCAGTTTAGAGACAGGGGGCTACGGGGAGCTGTTTTTT. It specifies CASSLETGGYGELFF.

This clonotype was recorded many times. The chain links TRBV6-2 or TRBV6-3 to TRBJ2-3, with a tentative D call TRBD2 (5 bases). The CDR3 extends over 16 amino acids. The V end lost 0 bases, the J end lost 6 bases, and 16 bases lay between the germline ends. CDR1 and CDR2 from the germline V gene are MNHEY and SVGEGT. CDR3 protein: CASSYSIRDFWDTQYF. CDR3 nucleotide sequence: TGTGCCAGCAGTTACTCGATTCGGGATTTTTGGGATACGCAGTATTTT.

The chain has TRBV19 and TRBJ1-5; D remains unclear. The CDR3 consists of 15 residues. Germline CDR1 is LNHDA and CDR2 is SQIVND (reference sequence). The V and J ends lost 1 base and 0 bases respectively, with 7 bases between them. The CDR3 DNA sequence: TGTGCCAGTAGTATAGGCGGATATAGCAATCAGCCCCAGCATTTT. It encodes CASSIGGYSNQPQHF.

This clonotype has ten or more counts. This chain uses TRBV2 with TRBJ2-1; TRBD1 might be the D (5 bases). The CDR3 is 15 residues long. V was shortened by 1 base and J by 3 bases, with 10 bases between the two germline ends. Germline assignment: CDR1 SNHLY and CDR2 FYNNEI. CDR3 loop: CASSEDRPIYNEQFF. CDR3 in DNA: TGTGCCAGCAGTGAAGACAGGCCGATCTACAATGAGCAGTTCTTC. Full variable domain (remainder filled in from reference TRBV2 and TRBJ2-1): EPEVTQTPSHQVTQMGQEVILRCVPISNHLYFYWYRQILGQKVEFLVSFYNNEISEKSEIFDDQFSVERPDGSNFTLKIRSTKLEDSAMYFCASSEDRPIYNEQFFGPGTRLTVL.

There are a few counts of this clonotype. CDR3 nucleotide sequence: TGTGCCAGCACCGGAACAGTGGGTCAGCCCCAGCATTTT. Its protein product is CASTGTVGQPQHF. This sequence joins TRBV28 and TRBJ1-5; D unresolved. In germline, CDR1 is MDHEN, CDR2 SYDVKM. V shed 7 bases and J shed 6 bases, with 13 bases lying between them. The CDR3 spans 13 residues.

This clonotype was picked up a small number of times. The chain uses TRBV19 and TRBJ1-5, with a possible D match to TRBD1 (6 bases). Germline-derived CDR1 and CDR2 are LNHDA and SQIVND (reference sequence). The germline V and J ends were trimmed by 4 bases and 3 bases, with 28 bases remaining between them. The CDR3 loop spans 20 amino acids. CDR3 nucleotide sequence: TGTGCCAGTAGTAACGACAAGATCTCCCAGGGGCTCCTACTCAATCAGCCCCAGCATTTT. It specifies CASSNDKISQGLLLNQPQHF.

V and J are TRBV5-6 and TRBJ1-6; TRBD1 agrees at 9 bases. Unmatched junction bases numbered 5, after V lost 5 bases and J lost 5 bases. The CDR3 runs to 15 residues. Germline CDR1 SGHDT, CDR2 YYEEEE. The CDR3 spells CASSRGQGHNSPLHF. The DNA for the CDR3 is TGTGCCAGCAGTCGGGGACAGGGCCATAATTCACCCCTCCACTTT.